What follows are 26 T cell receptor beta chains derived from one specimen sequenced in a study of blood T cell repertoires in COVID-19 (dated by TCRdb to 2018 to 2021). The library relied on the immunoSEQ multiplex PCR assay. This is the immuneACCESS table as TCRdb keeps it, with only in-frame sequences that have V and J called. A part of the clones is gone; compared with another copy, unresolved V genes explain less than half, and the rest is unexplained. This sample gives some 120,000 clones in total; roughly 87% of them show up just once. The ten largest clones take up 15% to 20% of the sample. Material: PBMCs or T cells enriched from blood (not recorded which). These receptors all stem from a man aged 25-40 years who had recovered from COVID-19.

The V call is TRBV7-8, the J call TRBJ2-3; possible D gene TRBD2, 5 bases. Between the trimmed V and J ends, which lost 2 bases and 2 bases, there was a span of 20 bases. CDR1 is SGHVS and CDR2 is FQNEAQ in the germline V gene. The CDR3 is 18 amino acids. CDR3 DNA sequence: TGTGCCAGCAGCTTAATCCCTTCGCAGCGGACTTACACAGATACGCAGTATTTT. Translation gives CASSLIPSQRTYTDTQYF. The complete variable domain, with remaining parts taken from reference TRBV7-8 and TRBJ2-3, reads GAGVSQSPRYKVAKRGQDVALRCDPISGHVSLFWYQQALGQGPEFLTYFQNEAQLDKSGLPSDRFFAERPEGSVSTLKIQRTQQEDSAVYLCASSLIPSQRTYTDTQYFGPGTRLTVL.

This rearrangement joins TRBV2 to TRBJ2-3; D gene unclear. Germline V lookup: CDR1 SNHLY, CDR2 FYNNEI. CDR3 size: 14 residues. V gave up 3 bases and J gave up 4 bases, with 11 bases separating them. The CDR3 DNA is TGTGCCAGCAGTGAGATTCATTCGGCAGATACGCAGTATTTT. This gives the protein CASSEIHSADTQYF.

The chain joins TRBV5-4 to TRBJ1-2; no reliable D call. CDR1 is SGHNT and CDR2 is YYREEE in the germline V gene (reference sequence). The V and J ends lost 6 bases and 6 bases respectively, with 21 bases between them. CDR3 length equals 15 residues. The CDR3 nucleotides read TGTGCCAGCAACCTCGGGGTTGGAGCCAAAAATGGCTACACCTTC. This codes for CASNLGVGAKNGYTF.

This clone was recorded once. The rearrangement uses TRBV3-1 (or the pseudogene TRBV3-2) and TRBJ1-2, with TRBD1 matching over 9 bases. The germline CDR1 and CDR2 sequences are LGHDT and YNNKEL (reference sequence). CDR3 length: 13 residues. J was trimmed by 8 bases and V by 3 bases; bases with no gene match: 4. This CDR3 is CASSHGQGQGYTF. The CDR3 nucleotides are TGTGCCAGCAGCCACGGACAGGGGCAGGGCTACACCTTC.

Comments on this clone: Distinct nucleotide sequences in the sample also encode this CDR3. This chain links TRBV19 with TRBJ1-2; weak D call: TRBD1 (5 bases). V was trimmed by 5 bases and J by 0 bases, leaving 10 bases between them. CDR1 and CDR2 (germline): LNHDA, SQIVND (reference sequence). The CDR3 totals 14 residues. CDR3 amino acids: CASSSQGANYGYTF. The CDR3 DNA sequence: TGTGCCAGTAGTTCCCAGGGCGCTAACTATGGCTACACCTTC.

This clone was seen once. CDR3 sequence: CASSPRTAKAAYGYTF. The CDR3 DNA reads TGTGCCAGTAGTCCCCGGACAGCAAAAGCCGCCTATGGCTACACCTTC. The rearrangement links TRBV19 to TRBJ1-2; D is possibly TRBD1 (6 bases). The CDR3 spans 16 residues. Trimming shortened V by 5 bases and J by 4 bases, and 20 bases separated the two germline ends. The germline V gene encodes CDR1 LNHDA and CDR2 SQIVND (reference sequence).

The rearrangement links TRBV25-1 to TRBJ2-3; D call uncertain. Germline CDR1 MGHDK, CDR2 SYGVNS. This CDR3 contains 13 residues. Trimming left V 5 bases short and J 4 bases short, with 10 bases between. CDR3 in DNA: TGTGCCAGCAGTACTCTAAACGCAGATACGCAGTATTTT. Translation: CASSTLNADTQYF.

This clone was picked up a small number of times. CDR3 nucleotide sequence: TGTGCCAGCAGTGAAGTATATCAGCCCCAGCATTTT. Translating gives CASSEVYQPQHF. The V call is TRBV6-1, the J call TRBJ1-5; D is unclear. V was cut by 1 base and J by 5 bases, with 3 bases left in between. Germline values: CDR1 MNHNS, CDR2 SASEGT. The CDR3 spans 12 residues.

CDR3 sequence reads: CASSYRSSPTSPFF. The CDR3 bases are TGTGCCAGCAGTTACCGGTCTAGCCCCACGTCCCCGTTCTTC. The chain recombines TRBV6-5 with TRBJ2-1; possible D gene TRBD2, 5 bases. The V gene lost 2 bases and the J gene lost 15 bases, with 20 bases spanning the gap. This CDR3 comprises 14 residues. Germline V gene lookup returns CDR1 MNHEY and CDR2 SVGAGI.

The CDR3 DNA follows: TGTGCCATCAGTGATAGGGGACCGGGACAGGGGGCAGGGGGCTACACCTTC. Protein: CAISDRGPGQGAGGYTF. This sequence joins TRBV10-3 and TRBJ1-2, with 12 bases that match TRBD1. J gave up 8 bases and V 3 bases, and 13 bases lay outside the gene matches. The CDR3 is made up of 17 amino acids. Germline values: CDR1 ENHRY, CDR2 SYGVKD.

CDR3 sequence: CASSQVIGTGGGAFF. The CDR3 coding sequence is TGTGCCAGCAGCCAAGTGATAGGGACAGGGGGCGGGGCTTTCTTT. The chain couples TRBV3-1 (or the pseudogene TRBV3-2) to TRBJ1-1; 12 bases are a match to TRBD1. Germline V lookup: CDR1 LGHDT, CDR2 YNNKEL (reference sequence). The CDR3 has 15 residues. The J segment lost 11 bases and the V segment lost 1 base, leaving 8 bases of the junction unmatched.

The chain combines TRBV19 with TRBJ1-4; D gene ambiguous. CDR1 and CDR2 (germline): LNHDA, SQIVND (reference sequence). The ends were cut back, 4 bases at V and 5 bases at J, with 14 bases in the middle. The CDR3 spans 15 residues. CDR3 bases: TGTGCCAGTAGTAGCCGCGGGGTCGGGAATGAAAAACTGTTTTTT. It specifies CASSSRGVGNEKLFF.

The chain is built from TRBV19 and TRBJ1-2; D is unclear. The length of the CDR3 is 14 residues. The germline CDR1 and CDR2 sequences are LNHDA and SQIVND (reference sequence). The V gene lost 2 bases and the J gene lost 6 bases, with 13 bases spanning the gap. The DNA for the CDR3 is TGTGCCAGTAGTATAACTAGTGTTGTGGATGGCTACACCTTC. This codes for CASSITSVVDGYTF.

This clone was counted between two and nine times. This chain uses TRBV10-1 with TRBJ1-1; D is unclear. CDR3 length: 14 amino acids. V gave up 0 bases and J gave up 6 bases, with 11 bases separating them. Germline lookup yields CDR1 WNHNN and CDR2 SYGVQD (reference sequence). The CDR3 DNA reads as TGCGCCAGCAGTGAGTCGCCGGGGATAGCTGAAGCTTTCTTT. As protein: CASSESPGIAEAFF.

The V gene is TRBV9, the J gene TRBJ1-5, with 11 bases identical to TRBD1. The V segment lost 0 bases and the J segment 7 bases; nucleotides outside the gene matches: 0. Germline V gives CDR1 SGDLS, CDR2 YYNGEE. The CDR3 spans 14 residues. The CDR3 DNA is TGTGCCAGCAGCGTAGGGACAGGGGGCCAGCCCCAGCATTTT. Translated, it gives CASSVGTGGQPQHF.

The sample holds a few counts of this clone. V and J are TRBV10-1 and TRBJ2-5; 9 nucleotides agree with TRBD2. The germline CDR1 and CDR2 sequences are WNHNN and SYGVQD (reference sequence). CDR3 length: 14 amino acids. After removal of 3 bases from V and 5 bases from J, the junction contained 4 bases not matched to a gene. CDR3 loop: CASSEGTSKETQYF. The CDR3, as DNA: TGCGCCAGCAGTGAAGGGACTAGCAAGGAGACCCAGTACTTC.

The chain has TRBV3-1 (or the pseudogene TRBV3-2) and TRBJ1-2; TRBD1 matches 8 bases. Germline lookup yields CDR1 LGHDT and CDR2 YNNKEL (reference sequence). V lost 2 bases and J lost 1; bases outside the gene matches: 3. This CDR3 is 15 amino acids long. CDR3 nucleotide sequence: TGTGCCAGCAGCCAACTGGACAGGGTTAACTATGGCTACACCTTC. Translation gives CASSQLDRVNYGYTF.

The rearrangement links TRBV6-1 to TRBJ1-2, with D unclear. This CDR3 has 14 residues. With 1 base removed from V and 8 bases from J, the gap between germline ends came to 14 bases. Per the germline V gene, CDR1 is MNHNS and CDR2 is SASEGT. The CDR3 DNA reads as TGTGCCAGCAGTGAAGGAGGAACCCCCGGCGGCTACACCTTC. This gives the protein CASSEGGTPGGYTF.

The chain joins TRBV4-1 to TRBJ2-7; 10 bases map to TRBD2. Germline V lookup: CDR1 MGHRA, CDR2 YSYEKL. J gave up 6 bases and V 6 bases, and 8 bases lay outside the gene matches. The CDR3 contains 14 residues. In DNA form, the CDR3 reads TGCGCCAGCAGTACTAGCGGGAACTCCCTCGAGCAGTACTTC. It specifies CASSTSGNSLEQYF.

The chain links TRBV14 to TRBJ1-2, with TRBD1 as a possible D gene (6 bases). V dropped 6 bases and J dropped 7 bases, with 24 bases sitting between them. CDR1 and CDR2 (germline): SGHDN, FVKESK. The CDR3 spans 16 residues. CDR3 sequence reads: CASSPPLVQGSRGYTF. The CDR3 nucleotides are TGTGCCAGCAGTCCGCCGTTGGTACAGGGTAGCCGTGGCTACACCTTC.

CDR3 sequence (DNA): TGTGCCAGCAGTCTTCAGGTCTACACCGGGGAGCTGTTTTTT. The encoded protein is CASSLQVYTGELFF. The chain couples TRBV2 to TRBJ2-2; D not resolved. Germline V gene data show CDR1 as SNHLY and CDR2 as FYNNEI. The CDR3 is made up of 14 amino acids. Trimming left V 5 bases short and J 3 bases short, with 10 bases between.

The chain is built from TRBV7-9 and TRBJ1-4; TRBD1 aligns across 7 bases. The ends lost 5 bases at V and 2 bases at J; junction bases unmatched: 8. Germline V lookup: CDR1 SEHNR, CDR2 FQNEAQ (reference sequence). The CDR3 covers 16 residues. CDR3 sequence: CASSETRGQTNEKLFF. The CDR3 coding sequence is TGTGCCAGCAGCGAGACGAGGGGGCAGACTAATGAAAAACTGTTTTTT.

The chain recombines TRBV6-6 with TRBJ2-5, with D maybe TRBD1 (6 bases). V shed 8 bases and J shed 5 bases, with 18 bases lying between them. Per germline, CDR1 MNHNY and CDR2 SVGAGI (reference sequence). The CDR3 has 14 amino acids. This CDR3 is CASHNRVGGETQYF. The CDR3 DNA reads as TGTGCCAGCCATAACAGGGTCGGTGGGGAGACCCAGTACTTC.

J is TRBJ2-5 and V is TRBV2, with 8 bases that match TRBD2. Trimming took 2 bases from V and 2 from J; bases not matched to a gene: 4. This CDR3 spans 15 amino acids. The germline gives CDR1 SNHLY, CDR2 FYNNEI. The CDR3 sequence is CASSELAGPQETQYF. In nucleotides, the CDR3 is TGTGCCAGCAGTGAATTAGCGGGACCACAAGAGACCCAGTACTTC.

On this clone itself: Other nucleotide sequences from this sample produce the same CDR3. J is TRBJ2-1 and V is TRBV9, with a weak D call TRBD2 (5 bases). Per germline, CDR1 SGDLS and CDR2 YYNGEE. V shed 0 bases and J shed 0 bases, with 10 bases lying between them. This CDR3 is built from 16 residues. CDR3 DNA sequence: TGTGCCAGCAGCGTAGCAGAGGGTAGCTCCTACAATGAGCAGTTCTTC. This translates into CASSVAEGSSYNEQFF.

This clone was observed at least ten times. The identical CDR3 is also encoded by other nucleotide sequences in the sample. The chain joins TRBV5-1 to TRBJ1-6; D is perhaps TRBD1 (5 bases). In germline, CDR1 is SGHRS, CDR2 YFSETQ. V dropped 4 bases and J dropped 10 bases, with 15 bases sitting between them. The CDR3 spans 14 residues. CDR3 protein: CASSQIGGESPLHF. The CDR3 DNA reads as TGCGCCAGCAGCCAGATCGGAGGGGAATCACCCCTCCACTTT.